This T cell receptor beta chain was profiled in a study of PD-1 blockade in classical Hodgkin lymphoma. All trial patients relapsed after autologous stem cell transplantation. Best overall response was complete response, partial response or progressive disease in these relapsed/refractory classical Hodgkin lymphoma patients. TCRdb keeps only in-frame clones here, not all; method: immunoSEQ multiplex PCR. The sample consists of about 35,000 clones, 69% of them appearing once. The germline V gene has CDR1 SGHRS and CDR2 YFSETQ. V gave up 3 bases and J gave up 1 base; unmatched junction bases: 5. The CDR3 sequence is 16 residues long. Worth noting for this clone: Its antigen is as yet unknown.

General study findings and limits: Complete responders entered with baseline diversity on par with newly diagnosed patients, the results showed. In newly diagnosed patients, baseline TCR diversity was reportedly below that of healthy donors.

The sample here was peripheral blood mononuclear cells (PBMCs), taken before the second cycle of nivolumab. This chain uses TRBV5-1 with TRBJ2-1; TRBD2 matches 9 bases. The sequence was collected from a human donor with classical Hodgkin lymphoma. CDR3 sequence reads: CASSSSSGVSYNEQFF. In DNA form, the CDR3 reads TGCGCCAGCAGCTCATCTAGCGGGGTATCCTACAATGAGCAGTTCTTC.